The source of this TCR beta chain is a study of cytomegalovirus exposure and HLA in healthy donors. Study results and limitations: The authors enumerated 150 to 200 TCR beta chains as linked to cytomegalovirus.

Both 60 Vbeta primers and 13 Jbeta primers went into the PCR. Generated by immunoSEQ multiplex PCR, the TCRdb table keeps only in-frame clones and is missing some. The sample lists roughly 220,000 clones, approximately 81% occurring once. As regards this clone: Its antigen is unknown.

Trimming shortened V by 9 bases and J by 0 bases, and 16 bases separated the two germline ends. CDR3 length: 15 amino acids. Germline V lookup: CDR1 LNHDA, CDR2 SQIVND (reference sequence). The receptor comes from a man under 40 in good health and CMV-seronegative. What was sequenced was PBMCs. The chain combines TRBV19 with TRBJ2-3, with D tentatively TRBD2 (7 bases). CDR3 protein: CASRGAIVSTDTQYF. CDR3 sequence (DNA): TGTGCCAGCCGGGGGGCGATCGTTAGCACAGATACGCAGTATTTT.